This record covers a single T cell receptor (beta chain). This specimen belongs to a study of T cells in Graves' hyperthyroidism and ophthalmopathy. V dropped 5 bases and J dropped 2 bases, with 19 bases sitting between them. CDR3 size: 16 residues. CDR1 and CDR2 from the germline V gene are MDHEN and SYDVKM. RNA transcripts served as the template for amplifying TCR beta CDR3 regions. In the first-round RT-PCR of the TCR CDR3, the HTBI primer set was used. One entry per CDR3 protein, called by TCRdb with MiXCR from the multiplex PCR reads. The table includes 250,000 to 300,000 distinct CDR3 sequences, approximately 15% detected once.

Sequenced material: blood. The sequence was collected from a woman in her forties with Graves' hyperthyroidism. V and J are TRBV28 and TRBJ2-7; possibly TRBD1 or TRBD2 for D (5 bases each). CDR3 region: CASSPLLGDATYEQYF. CDR3 coding DNA: TGTGCCAGCAGTCCGCTCTTGGGGGACGCCACCTACGAGCAGTACTTC.